These 28 T cell receptor beta chains were all obtained from the same sample, sequenced in a study of T cells in Graves' hyperthyroidism and ophthalmopathy. RNA transcripts yielded amplified TCR beta CDR3 regions. Researchers ran a first-round RT-PCR on the TCR CDR3 using the HTBI primer set. TCRdb fed the multiplex PCR reads into MiXCR, producing one record per CDR3 protein. The table lists 250,000 to 350,000 distinct CDR3 sequences, over 20% of them singletons. The sequenced material came from blood. The receptor source for this set is a man aged 30 to 39 with Graves' ophthalmopathy.

The chain recombines TRBV25-1 with TRBJ2-7; 9 bases are shared with TRBD1. Trimming at V came to 4 bases and at J to 5 bases, leaving 9 bases not matched to a gene. The germline V gene encodes CDR1 MGHDK and CDR2 SYGVNS. The CDR3 spans 15 residues. The CDR3 loop is CASSGSTGGINEQYF. The CDR3 nucleotides read TGTGCCAGCAGTGGGTCTACAGGGGGCATCAACGAGCAGTACTTC.

The V gene is TRBV15, the J gene TRBJ1-5; a weak D match, TRBD1 (5 bases). Per germline, CDR1 LNHNV and CDR2 YYDKDF (reference sequence). Trimming removed 3 bases from V and 4 bases from J, with 10 bases in between. This CDR3 spans 14 amino acids. DNA of the CDR3: TGTGCCACCAGCAGGGCCAGGGAAAATCAGCCCCAGCATTTT. This encodes CATSRARENQPQHF.

The chain combines TRBV7-8 with TRBJ2-1; 7 bases agree with TRBD2. Germline CDR1 is SGHVS and CDR2 is FQNEAQ. Trimming at V came to 4 bases and at J to 10 bases, leaving 19 bases not matched to a gene. The length of the CDR3 is 17 residues. As DNA, the CDR3 is TGTGCCAGCAGCTCTCGTCCAAGCGGGATCCTCCGGGAGGAGCAGTTCTTC. It is translated as CASSSRPSGILREEQFF.

The chain has TRBV5-1 and TRBJ2-2, with a weak D call TRBD1 (6 bases). Trimming left V 1 base short and J 4 bases short, with 14 bases between. Per germline, CDR1 SGHRS and CDR2 YFSETQ. The CDR3 has 16 residues. CDR3: CASSLLQGSGTGELFF. The DNA for the CDR3 is TGCGCCAGCAGCTTGTTGCAGGGGTCGGGCACCGGGGAGCTGTTTTTT.

This chain joins TRBV6-5 and TRBJ1-1; D is ambiguous. V lost 1 base, J lost 7 bases, and 10 bases lay in between. The CDR3 is 13 residues long. Germline CDR1 and CDR2: MNHEY and SVGAGI. CDR3 in amino acids: CASSYLVRDEAFF. CDR3 bases: TGTGCCAGCAGTTACTTAGTAAGAGATGAAGCTTTCTTT.

Points on this clonotype: Germline is not matched at one junction end, which may reflect a read error. The chain joins TRBV11-2 to TRBJ2-1; 7 nucleotides align to TRBD2. This CDR3 contains 15 residues. Per germline, CDR1 SGHAT and CDR2 FQNNGV. DNA of the CDR3: TGTGCCAGCAGCGTCCCGGCGGGGGTATACAAGGAGCAGTTCTTC. It codes for CASSVPAGVYKEQFF.

This clonotype was seen a handful of times. V is TRBV10-3 and J is TRBJ1-2; D is uncertain. Germline CDR1 and CDR2: ENHRY and SYGVKD. This CDR3 comprises 13 residues. Trimming stripped 0 bases from V and 2 bases from J, with 4 bases between. The CDR3 region is CAISESRNYGYTF. The CDR3 DNA follows: TGTGCCATCAGTGAGTCGAGAAACTATGGCTACACCTTC.

The genes are TRBV2 and TRBJ2-7, with D unresolved. From germline, CDR1 is SNHLY and CDR2 FYNNEI. The CDR3 is 15 amino acids. V gave up 2 bases and J gave up 0 bases, with 11 bases separating them. CDR3: CASSEYLRSSYEQYF. CDR3 DNA: TGTGCCAGCAGTGAATATCTAAGGAGCTCCTACGAGCAGTACTTC.

This clonotype was picked up a small number of times. The rearrangement uses TRBV29-1 and TRBJ1-1, with 11 bases that match TRBD1. V was clipped by 7 bases and J by 4 bases; unmatched bases: 5. CDR1 is SQVTM, CDR2 ANQGSEA, per germline. The CDR3 totals 13 residues. The CDR3 is CSAGQGARTEAFF. As DNA, the CDR3 is TGCAGCGCTGGACAGGGGGCGCGCACTGAAGCTTTCTTT.

This chain links TRBV20-1 with TRBJ2-7, with no clear D. The germline V and J ends were trimmed by 3 bases and 0 bases, with 9 bases remaining between them. The CDR3 contains 13 residues. Germline V gene data show CDR1 as DFQATT and CDR2 as SNEGSKA (reference sequence). The DNA of the CDR3 is TGCAGTGCTAGGAGCCAGGTCTCCTACGAGCAGTACTTC. Translated: CSARSQVSYEQYF.

This chain connects TRBV12-3 or TRBV12-4 to TRBJ1-1; no clear D gene. V lost 4 bases and J lost 4, with 10 bases in between. This CDR3 spans 13 amino acids. The CDR3 sequence: CASSSHRSTEAFF. The CDR3 bases are TGTGCCAGCAGTTCTCACAGAAGCACTGAAGCTTTCTTT.

This clonotype has only a few counts. The chain is built from TRBV6-5 and TRBJ2-5, with D hard to call. The CDR3 consists of 15 residues. Germline V CDR1 and CDR2: MNHEY, SVGAGI. V shed 0 bases and J shed 4 bases, with 12 bases lying between them. The CDR3 region has the DNA TGTGCCAGCAGTTACTCGATGTCCAACATAGAGACCCAGTACTTC. Amino acids: CASSYSMSNIETQYF.

As to this clonotype: A much larger clone is a single base away; this may be a read error. The CDR3 DNA reads as TGTACCAGCAGCCATCATGGTCTAGCGGGAGGCCAGAACACCGGGGAGCTGTTTTTT. It translates to CTSSHHGLAGGQNTGELFF. The J gene is TRBJ2-2, the V gene TRBV3-1; TRBD2 matches 11 bases. The germline CDR1 and CDR2 sequences are LGHDT and YNNKEL (reference sequence). The CDR3 runs 19 residues.

This clonotype has more than one count but fewer than ten. The chain couples TRBV5-6 to TRBJ1-2; D remains unclear. This CDR3 has 13 residues. The germline V and J ends were trimmed by 6 bases and 8 bases, with 17 bases remaining between them. Germline values: CDR1 SGHDT, CDR2 YYEEEE. Written as DNA, the CDR3 is TGTGCCAGCACCCTCCTGTCCGGGCAAGGCTACACCTTC. Translated: CASTLLSGQGYTF.

This clonotype came up many times. This chain uses TRBV5-1 with TRBJ2-2, with D possibly matching TRBD2 (5 bases). Between the trimmed V and J ends, which lost 3 bases and 7 bases, there was a span of 13 bases. The CDR3 contains 14 residues. Germline V lookup: CDR1 SGHRS, CDR2 YFSETQ. The CDR3 loop is CASSWSLRGGELFF. The CDR3 DNA reads as TGCGCCAGCAGCTGGTCTCTACGGGGCGGGGAGCTGTTTTTT.

This clonotype was recorded at least ten times. This chain joins TRBV28 and TRBJ1-2; no firm D call. The V gene lost 6 bases and the J gene lost 4 bases, with 6 bases spanning the gap. CDR3 length: 11 amino acids. Germline lookup yields CDR1 MDHEN and CDR2 SYDVKM. The CDR3 loop is CASSTSYGYTF. The CDR3 nucleotides are TGTGCCAGCAGCACGTCCTATGGCTACACCTTC.

This clonotype showed up just a few times. V gene TRBV29-1 combines with J gene TRBJ2-7; D not certain. Germline V lookup: CDR1 SQVTM, CDR2 ANQGSEA. This CDR3 comprises 12 residues. Trimming took 4 bases from V and 4 from J, leaving 11 bases between them. The CDR3 loop is CSVAREEYEQYF. DNA for the CDR3: TGCAGCGTTGCCAGAGAGGAATACGAGCAGTACTTC.

As to this clonotype: A much bigger clone sits one base away, suggesting this may be a read error. A read error is likely, as this CDR3 ends without the conserved phenylalanine or tryptophan. This chain connects TRBV27 to TRBJ2-1; 10 nucleotides agree with TRBD1. The CDR3 is 15 amino acids. Trimming cost V 5 bases and J 5 bases; bases outside gene matches: 6. The germline CDR1 and CDR2 sequences are MNHEY and SMNVEV (reference sequence). Here the CDR3 DNA reads TGTGCCAGCAGTAAGGGACAGGGGAAGGACAATGAGCAGTTCCTC. Translating it yields CASSKGQGKDNEQFL.

The gene calls are TRBV30 and TRBJ1-1, with D maybe TRBD1 (6 bases). CDR3 length: 16 amino acids. The germline CDR1 and CDR2 sequences are GTSNPN and SVGIG (reference sequence). V was clipped by 4 bases and J by 0 bases, with 18 bases between them. CDR3: CAWTPSNRVMNTEAFF. The CDR3 nucleotides are TGTGCCTGGACTCCCTCGAACAGGGTTATGAACACTGAAGCTTTCTTT. The full variable domain, in which reference TRBV30 and TRBJ1-1 provide the parts outside the CDR3, is SQTIHQWPATLVQPVGSPLSLECTVEGTSNPNLYWYRQAAGRGLQLLFYSVGIGQISSEVPQNLSASRPQDRQFILSSKKLLLSDSGFYLCAWTPSNRVMNTEAFFGQGTRLTVV.

The CDR3 DNA sequence: TGCAGTGCTTCCCACCTCCTTCGTTACGAGCAGTACTTC. It yields the protein CSASHLLRYEQYF. The rearrangement links TRBV20-1 to TRBJ2-7; D is uncertain. The CDR3 has 13 residues. The germline gives CDR1 DFQATT, CDR2 SNEGSKA (reference sequence). V was trimmed by 5 bases and J by 4 bases, leaving 15 bases between them.

The chain carries TRBV29-1 and TRBJ2-7, with 10 bases matching TRBD1. The CDR3 consists of 17 residues. Germline V lookup: CDR1 SQVTM, CDR2 ANQGSEA. Losses at the gene ends were 0 bases for V and 6 bases for J; bases not matched to a gene: 14. The CDR3 nucleotides are TGCAGCGTTGAAGATGGAGCGGACAGGGGGGGTGGGGGCGAGCAGTACTTC. It is translated as CSVEDGADRGGGGEQYF.

This clonotype occurred a few times. V gene TRBV20-1 combines with J gene TRBJ1-4; D gene unclear. With 0 bases removed from V and 14 bases from J, the gap between germline ends came to 19 bases. In germline, CDR1 is DFQATT, CDR2 SNEGSKA (reference sequence). The CDR3 loop spans 14 amino acids. The chain's CDR3 is CSARDRRYNERLFF. DNA of the CDR3: TGCAGTGCTAGAGATAGACGGTATAATGAACGTCTGTTTTTT.

This clonotype was counted only a few times. The rearrangement joins TRBV4-1 to TRBJ2-1; possibly TRBD2 for D (6 bases). Germline CDR1 and CDR2: MGHRA and YSYEKL. V was shortened by 6 bases and J by 5 bases, with 14 bases between the two germline ends. CDR3 size: 14 residues. In DNA, the CDR3 is TGCGCCAGCAGGCGGGACTCTTCGAACAATGAGCAGTTCTTC. Protein sequence: CASRRDSSNNEQFF.

The V call is TRBV5-1, the J call TRBJ2-5, with 7 bases aligning to TRBD1. The germline V gene encodes CDR1 SGHRS and CDR2 YFSETQ. The CDR3 covers 16 residues. The V segment lost 0 bases and the J segment 1 base; nucleotides outside the gene matches: 6. In nucleotides, the CDR3 is TGCGCCAGCAGCTTGGGACAGGGAATCCGCCAAGAGACCCAGTACTTC. Encoded protein: CASSLGQGIRQETQYF.

This clonotype was detected only a few times. The J gene is TRBJ2-2, the V gene TRBV3-1; 8 bases line up with TRBD2. Trimming took 4 bases from V and 0 from J; bases not matched to a gene: 4. Germline V gene lookup returns CDR1 LGHDT and CDR2 YNNKEL (reference sequence). The CDR3 is 16 amino acids. The CDR3 region has the DNA TGTGCCAGCAGCCGTCGAGCGGGGGCGAACACCGGGGAGCTGTTTTTT. This translates into CASSRRAGANTGELFF.

Ten or more counts support this clonotype. The rearrangement uses TRBV13 and TRBJ2-3; D gene unclear. V was pared by 2 bases and J by 0 bases, with 12 bases between. The CDR3 length is 16 residues. Germline loops: CDR1 PRHDT, CDR2 FYEKMQ (reference sequence). The CDR3 nucleotides read TGTGCCAGCAGCTTACTGGACGGCGAAAGCACAGATACGCAGTATTTT. Translation: CASSLLDGESTDTQYF.

V gene TRBV12-3 or TRBV12-4 combines with J gene TRBJ1-2; D remains unclear. Trimming left V 6 bases short and J 5 bases short, with 10 bases between. The CDR3 is 12 residues long. In DNA, the CDR3 is TGTGCCAGCAGCCTTAGAACTTATGGCTACACCTTC. It codes for CASSLRTYGYTF.

This rearrangement joins TRBV27 to TRBJ2-1; perhaps D is TRBD1 or TRBD2 (5 bases each). The length of the CDR3 is 18 residues. Trimming removed 1 base from V and 7 bases from J, with 23 bases in between. Germline CDR1 reads MNHEY; CDR2 reads SMNVEV (reference sequence). CDR3 nucleotide sequence: TGTGCCAGCAGTTTATTGGTCAGGGCTGGCGGACTGGATAATGAGCAGTTCTTC. The encoded protein is CASSLLVRAGGLDNEQFF.